Listed below are T cell receptor beta chains from one sample, sequenced in a study of spatial heterogeneity in lung cancer. TCRdb analysed the 5' RACE reads with MiXCR anew, one entry per CDR3 protein. Among about 27,000 distinct CDR3 sequences, approximately 6.9% were seen once, and the ten largest hold around 24%. The sequenced sample was lung tumor tissue, obtained at surgery. All receptors come from a male donor with early-stage non-small cell lung cancer. Both conserved end residues are part of each CDR3. Each record gives: clone size, D gene, J gene, V gene, CDR3 protein, CDR3 DNA. A D gene is named only where the DNA matches it firmly. Rows may omit the clone size; those that give it use once, few, many or a size class.

clone size: many; D gene: -; J gene: TRBJ2-1; V gene: TRBV5-1; CDR3 protein: CASSLGGLGSYNEQFF; CDR3 DNA: TGCGCCAGCAGCTTGGGTGGACTGGGGTCCTACAATGAGCAGTTCTTC
clone size: many; D gene: -; J gene: TRBJ2-7; V gene: TRBV15; CDR3 protein: CATSRRPSTYEQYF; CDR3 DNA: TGTGCCACCAGCAGACGGCCGTCCACCTACGAGCAGTACTTC
clone size: many; D gene: TRBD2; J gene: TRBJ2-1; V gene: TRBV12-3/TRBV12-4; CDR3 protein: CASRRGLAGDEQFF; CDR3 DNA: TGTGCCAGCAGACGGGGACTAGCGGGTGATGAGCAGTTCTTC
clone size: few; D gene: TRBD1; J gene: TRBJ1-6; V gene: TRBV6-1; CDR3 protein: CASSEKGADSPLHF; CDR3 DNA: TGTGCCAGCAGTGAAAAGGGGGCAGATTCACCCCTCCACTTT
clone size: few; D gene: TRBD1; J gene: TRBJ2-1; V gene: TRBV7-2; CDR3 protein: CASSREGQGDNEQFF; CDR3 DNA: TGTGCCAGCAGCCGTGAGGGACAGGGGGACAATGAGCAGTTCTTC
clone size: -; D gene: -; J gene: TRBJ1-5; V gene: TRBV20-1; CDR3 protein: CSARTGTNQPQHF; CDR3 DNA: TGCAGTGCTAGGACCGGGACCAATCAGCCCCAGCATTTT
clone size: few; D gene: TRBD1; J gene: TRBJ1-5; V gene: TRBV5-6; CDR3 protein: CASRDRDSNQPQHF; CDR3 DNA: TGTGCCAGCAGGGACAGGGACTCCAATCAGCCCCAGCATTTT
clone size: many; D gene: -; J gene: TRBJ2-7; V gene: TRBV7-9; CDR3 protein: CASSSPSRQPSYEQYF; CDR3 DNA: TGTGCCAGCAGCTCTCCCAGCCGACAGCCTTCCTACGAGCAGTACTTC
clone size: many; D gene: -; J gene: TRBJ1-2; V gene: TRBV20-1; CDR3 protein: CSAYPEGDYGYTF; CDR3 DNA: TGCAGTGCTTACCCTGAGGGAGACTATGGCTACACCTTC
clone size: -; D gene: -; J gene: TRBJ1-1; V gene: TRBV2; CDR3 protein: CASRDTGTEAFF; CDR3 DNA: TGTGCCAGCAGGGATACAGGGACTGAAGCTTTCTTT
clone size: -; D gene: -; J gene: TRBJ1-2; V gene: TRBV18; CDR3 protein: CASSPQDFYGYTF; CDR3 DNA: TGTGCCAGCTCACCACAGGACTTCTATGGCTACACCTTC
clone size: -; D gene: -; J gene: TRBJ2-5; V gene: TRBV28; CDR3 protein: CASSLFRGKSQETQYF; CDR3 DNA: TGTGCCAGCAGTTTATTCCGTGGAAAATCCCAAGAGACCCAGTACTTC
clone size: many; D gene: -; J gene: TRBJ1-2; V gene: TRBV28; CDR3 protein: CASSFRENYGYTF; CDR3 DNA: TGTGCCAGCAGTTTTCGTGAAAACTATGGCTACACCTTC
clone size: large; D gene: TRBD1; J gene: TRBJ1-1; V gene: TRBV2; CDR3 protein: CASSGTGEGNTEAFF; CDR3 DNA: TGTGCCAGCAGTGGGACAGGGGAAGGGAACACTGAAGCTTTCTTT
clone size: -; D gene: TRBD2; J gene: TRBJ2-6; V gene: TRBV11-1; CDR3 protein: CASSFSRGDGANVLTF; CDR3 DNA: TGTGCCAGCAGCTTTAGCCGGGGGGATGGGGCCAACGTCCTGACTTTC
clone size: many; D gene: -; J gene: TRBJ1-1; V gene: TRBV20-1; CDR3 protein: CSAIPGTQGTEAFF; CDR3 DNA: TGCAGTGCTATCCCCGGGACCCAAGGGACTGAAGCTTTCTTT
clone size: many; D gene: -; J gene: TRBJ2-1; V gene: TRBV19; CDR3 protein: CASSIKPQSGSGTNYNEQFF; CDR3 DNA: TGTGCCAGTAGTATAAAGCCCCAGTCAGGCTCCGGGACCAACTACAATGAGCAGTTCTTC
clone size: -; D gene: -; J gene: TRBJ2-3; V gene: TRBV4-1; CDR3 protein: CASSQDTRTDTQYF; CDR3 DNA: TGCGCCAGCAGCCAAGACACACGGACAGATACGCAGTATTTT
clone size: many; D gene: -; J gene: TRBJ1-4; V gene: TRBV2; CDR3 protein: CASTKLRDEKLFF; CDR3 DNA: TGTGCCAGCACAAAGCTGCGGGATGAAAAACTGTTTTTT
clone size: many; D gene: TRBD2; J gene: TRBJ2-1; V gene: TRBV12-3/TRBV12-4; CDR3 protein: CASSPRLAGGNEQFF; CDR3 DNA: TGTGCCAGCAGTCCTCGACTAGCGGGGGGCAATGAGCAGTTCTTC
clone size: many; D gene: -; J gene: TRBJ2-3; V gene: TRBV4-3; CDR3 protein: CASSPADLRRDTQYF; CDR3 DNA: TGCGCCAGCTCCCCCGCGGACCTTCGCAGGGATACGCAGTATTTT
clone size: many; D gene: -; J gene: TRBJ1-6; V gene: TRBV20-1; CDR3 protein: CSTRQDPGSPLHF; CDR3 DNA: TGCAGCACCAGACAGGACCCGGGTTCACCCCTCCACTTT
clone size: few; D gene: TRBD1; J gene: TRBJ2-3; V gene: TRBV6-2/TRBV6-3; CDR3 protein: CASKQGGEDTQYF; CDR3 DNA: TGTGCCAGCAAACAGGGGGGAGAAGATACGCAGTATTTT
clone size: many; D gene: -; J gene: TRBJ2-6; V gene: TRBV6-5; CDR3 protein: CASRLKVGSGANVLTF; CDR3 DNA: TGTGCCAGCAGGTTGAAAGTAGGCTCTGGGGCCAACGTCCTGACTTTC
clone size: many; D gene: -; J gene: TRBJ2-7; V gene: TRBV11-2; CDR3 protein: CASSLGLTYEQYF; CDR3 DNA: TGTGCCAGCAGCTTGGGACTTACCTACGAGCAGTACTTC
clone size: many; D gene: -; J gene: TRBJ2-5; V gene: TRBV3-1; CDR3 protein: CASSHPLGRGQETQYF; CDR3 DNA: TGTGCCAGCAGCCATCCTTTGGGCAGGGGCCAAGAGACCCAGTACTTC
clone size: few; D gene: TRBD2; J gene: TRBJ2-3; V gene: TRBV20-1; CDR3 protein: CSARDSAGGRSDTQYF; CDR3 DNA: TGCAGTGCTAGAGATTCAGCGGGGGGGCGTTCAGATACGCAGTATTTT
clone size: -; D gene: TRBD1; J gene: TRBJ2-2; V gene: TRBV19; CDR3 protein: CASSMPRGGANTGELFF; CDR3 DNA: TGTGCCAGTAGTATGCCCAGAGGGGGCGCGAACACCGGGGAGCTGTTTTTT
clone size: many; D gene: -; J gene: TRBJ1-1; V gene: TRBV28; CDR3 protein: CASSYPGPEPTEAFF; CDR3 DNA: TGTGCCAGCAGTTACCCAGGCCCAGAACCCACTGAAGCTTTCTTT
clone size: medium-sized; D gene: -; J gene: TRBJ1-4; V gene: TRBV21-1; CDR3 protein: CASTQVQFNEKLFF; CDR3 DNA: TGTGCCAGCACCCAGGTGCAGTTTAATGAAAAACTGTTTTTT
clone size: many; D gene: -; J gene: TRBJ2-3; V gene: TRBV5-4; CDR3 protein: CASSLVAGAGDTQYF; CDR3 DNA: TGTGCCAGCAGCTTGGTTGCGGGGGCCGGGGATACGCAGTATTTT
clone size: large; D gene: TRBD2; J gene: TRBJ2-7; V gene: TRBV5-5; CDR3 protein: CASSEGLAGSYEQYF; CDR3 DNA: TGTGCCAGCAGCGAGGGACTAGCGGGGTCCTACGAGCAGTACTTC
clone size: many; D gene: -; J gene: TRBJ1-5; V gene: TRBV20-1; CDR3 protein: CSAPTGGAHQPQHF; CDR3 DNA: TGCAGTGCCCCAACCGGGGGGGCCCATCAGCCCCAGCATTTT
clone size: -; D gene: -; J gene: TRBJ2-7; V gene: TRBV20-1; CDR3 protein: CSAGGGGLYEQYF; CDR3 DNA: TGCAGTGCCGGTGGTGGGGGCCTCTACGAGCAGTACTTC
clone size: few; D gene: -; J gene: TRBJ2-7; V gene: TRBV3-1; CDR3 protein: CASRTGDDEQYF; CDR3 DNA: TGTGCCAGCAGAACCGGGGACGACGAGCAGTACTTC
clone size: many; D gene: -; J gene: TRBJ1-4; V gene: TRBV28; CDR3 protein: CASSPAGDEVEKLFF; CDR3 DNA: TGTGCCAGCAGCCCAGCGGGAGACGAGGTTGAAAAACTGTTTTTT
clone size: few; D gene: -; J gene: TRBJ2-1; V gene: TRBV20-1; CDR3 protein: CSASSPWDNEQFF; CDR3 DNA: TGCAGTGCTTCTTCCCCTTGGGACAATGAGCAGTTCTTC